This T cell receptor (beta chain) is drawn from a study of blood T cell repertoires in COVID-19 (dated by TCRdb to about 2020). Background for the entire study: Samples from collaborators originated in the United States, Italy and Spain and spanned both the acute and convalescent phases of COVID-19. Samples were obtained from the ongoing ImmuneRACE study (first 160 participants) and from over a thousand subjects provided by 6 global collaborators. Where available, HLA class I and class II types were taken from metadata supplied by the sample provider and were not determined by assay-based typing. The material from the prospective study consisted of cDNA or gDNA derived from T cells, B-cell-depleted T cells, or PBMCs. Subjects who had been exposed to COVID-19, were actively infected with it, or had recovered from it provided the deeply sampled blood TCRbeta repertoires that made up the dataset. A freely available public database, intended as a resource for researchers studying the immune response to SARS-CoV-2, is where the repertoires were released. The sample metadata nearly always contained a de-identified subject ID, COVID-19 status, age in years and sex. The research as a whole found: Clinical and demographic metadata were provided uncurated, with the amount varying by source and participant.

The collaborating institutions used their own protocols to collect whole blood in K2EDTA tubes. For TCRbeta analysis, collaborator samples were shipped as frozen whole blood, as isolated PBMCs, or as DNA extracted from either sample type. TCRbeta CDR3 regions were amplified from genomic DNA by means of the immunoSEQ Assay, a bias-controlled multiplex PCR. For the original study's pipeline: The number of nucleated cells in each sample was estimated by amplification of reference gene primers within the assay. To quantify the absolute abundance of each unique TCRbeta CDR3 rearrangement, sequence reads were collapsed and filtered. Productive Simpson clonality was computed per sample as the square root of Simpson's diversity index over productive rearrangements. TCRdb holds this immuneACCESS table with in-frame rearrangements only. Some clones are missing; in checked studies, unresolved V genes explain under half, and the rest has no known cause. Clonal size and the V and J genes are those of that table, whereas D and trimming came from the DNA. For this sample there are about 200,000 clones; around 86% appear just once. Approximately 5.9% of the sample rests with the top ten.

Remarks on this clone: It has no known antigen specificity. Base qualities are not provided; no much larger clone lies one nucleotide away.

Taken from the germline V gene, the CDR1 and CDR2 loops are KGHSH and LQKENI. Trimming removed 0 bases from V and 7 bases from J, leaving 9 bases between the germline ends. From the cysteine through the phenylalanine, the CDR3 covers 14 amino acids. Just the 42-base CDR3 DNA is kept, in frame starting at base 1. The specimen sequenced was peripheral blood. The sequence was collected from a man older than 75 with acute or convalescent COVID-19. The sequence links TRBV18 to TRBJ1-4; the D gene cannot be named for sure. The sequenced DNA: TGTGCCAGCTCACCACCGGGCAGTTTTGAAAAACTGTTTTTT. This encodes CASSPPGSFEKLFF.